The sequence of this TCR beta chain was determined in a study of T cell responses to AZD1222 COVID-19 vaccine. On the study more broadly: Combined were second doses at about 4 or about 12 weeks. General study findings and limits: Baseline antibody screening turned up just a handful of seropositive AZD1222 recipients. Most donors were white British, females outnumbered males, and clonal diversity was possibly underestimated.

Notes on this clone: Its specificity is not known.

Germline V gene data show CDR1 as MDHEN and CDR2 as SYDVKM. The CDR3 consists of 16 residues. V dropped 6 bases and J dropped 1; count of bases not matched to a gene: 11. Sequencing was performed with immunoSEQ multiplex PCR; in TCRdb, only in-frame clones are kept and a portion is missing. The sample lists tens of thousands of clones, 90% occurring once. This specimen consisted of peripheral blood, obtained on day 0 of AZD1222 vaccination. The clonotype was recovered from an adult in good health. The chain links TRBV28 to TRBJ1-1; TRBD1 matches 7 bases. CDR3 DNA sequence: TGTGCCAGCAGCGTCCGTGAGGGACAGCGGAACACTGAAGCTTTCTTT. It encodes CASSVREGQRNTEAFF.